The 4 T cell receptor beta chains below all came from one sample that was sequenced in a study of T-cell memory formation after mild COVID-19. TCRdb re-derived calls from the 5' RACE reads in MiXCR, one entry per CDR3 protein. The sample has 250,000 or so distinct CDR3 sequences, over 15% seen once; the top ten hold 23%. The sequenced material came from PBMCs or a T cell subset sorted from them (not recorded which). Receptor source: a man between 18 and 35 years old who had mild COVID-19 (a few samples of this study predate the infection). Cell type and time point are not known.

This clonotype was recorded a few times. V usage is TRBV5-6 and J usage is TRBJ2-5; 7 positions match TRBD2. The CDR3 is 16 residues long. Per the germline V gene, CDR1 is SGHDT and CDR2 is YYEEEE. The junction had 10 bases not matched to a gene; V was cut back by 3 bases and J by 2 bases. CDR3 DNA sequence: TGTGCCAGCAGCTACGATGCGGGGGTATCTCAAGAGACCCAGTACTTC. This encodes CASSYDAGVSQETQYF.

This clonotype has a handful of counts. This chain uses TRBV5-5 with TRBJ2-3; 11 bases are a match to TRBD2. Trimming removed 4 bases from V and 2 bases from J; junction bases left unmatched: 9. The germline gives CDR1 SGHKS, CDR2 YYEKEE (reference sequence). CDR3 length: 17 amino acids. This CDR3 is CASSIIAGGSLTDTQYF. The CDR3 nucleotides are TGTGCCAGCAGCATAATAGCGGGGGGGTCCCTCACAGATACGCAGTATTTT.

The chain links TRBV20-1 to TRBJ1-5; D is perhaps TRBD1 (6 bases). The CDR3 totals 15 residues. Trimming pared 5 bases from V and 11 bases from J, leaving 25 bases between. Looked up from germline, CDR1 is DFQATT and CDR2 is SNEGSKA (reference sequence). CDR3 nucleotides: TGCAGTGCTCCAACGTACGACAGGAGCGAATCAGCCCAGCATTTT. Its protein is CSAPTYDRSESAQHF.

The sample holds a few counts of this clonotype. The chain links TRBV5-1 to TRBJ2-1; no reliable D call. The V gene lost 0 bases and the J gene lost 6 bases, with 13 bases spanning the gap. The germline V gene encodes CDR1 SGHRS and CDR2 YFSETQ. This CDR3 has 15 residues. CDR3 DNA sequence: TGCGCCAGCAGCTTGGGACACCAGGTTGCCAATGAGCAGTTCTTC. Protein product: CASSLGHQVANEQFF.